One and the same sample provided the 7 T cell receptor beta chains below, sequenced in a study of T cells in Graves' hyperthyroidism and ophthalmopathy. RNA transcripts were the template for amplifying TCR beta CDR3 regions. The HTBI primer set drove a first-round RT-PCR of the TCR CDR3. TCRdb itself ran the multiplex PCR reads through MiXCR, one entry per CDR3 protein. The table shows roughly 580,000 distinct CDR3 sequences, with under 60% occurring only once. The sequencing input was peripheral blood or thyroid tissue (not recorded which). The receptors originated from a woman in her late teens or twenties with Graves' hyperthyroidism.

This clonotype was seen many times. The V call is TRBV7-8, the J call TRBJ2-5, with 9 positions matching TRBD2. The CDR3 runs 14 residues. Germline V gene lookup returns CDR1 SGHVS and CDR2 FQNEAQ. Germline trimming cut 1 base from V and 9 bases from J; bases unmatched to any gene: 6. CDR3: CASSLEREVEAQYF. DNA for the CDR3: TGTGCCAGCAGCTTAGAGCGGGAGGTGGAGGCCCAGTACTTC.

The CDR3 DNA reads TGTGCCAGCAGAAAAGGACAGAACACTGAAGCTTTCTTT. Its translation is CASRKGQNTEAFF. V and J are TRBV7-3 and TRBJ1-1, with D perhaps TRBD1 (5 bases). Germline-derived CDR1 and CDR2 are SGHTA and FQGTGA. The CDR3 contains 13 residues. Trimming cost V 6 bases and J 1 base, with 9 bases left between them.

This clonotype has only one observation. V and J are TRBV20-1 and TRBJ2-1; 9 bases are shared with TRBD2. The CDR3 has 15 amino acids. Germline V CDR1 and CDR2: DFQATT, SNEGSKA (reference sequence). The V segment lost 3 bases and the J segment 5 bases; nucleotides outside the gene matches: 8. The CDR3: CSASSGLAGNNEQFF. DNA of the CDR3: TGCAGTGCTAGTTCCGGCCTAGCGGGGAACAATGAGCAGTTCTTC.

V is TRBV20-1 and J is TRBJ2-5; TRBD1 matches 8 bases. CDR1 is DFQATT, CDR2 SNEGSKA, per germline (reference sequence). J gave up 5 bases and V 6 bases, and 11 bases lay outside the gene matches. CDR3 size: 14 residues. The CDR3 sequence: CSAKDRVTGETQYF. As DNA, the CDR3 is TGCAGTGCAAAGGACAGGGTCACCGGGGAGACCCAGTACTTC.

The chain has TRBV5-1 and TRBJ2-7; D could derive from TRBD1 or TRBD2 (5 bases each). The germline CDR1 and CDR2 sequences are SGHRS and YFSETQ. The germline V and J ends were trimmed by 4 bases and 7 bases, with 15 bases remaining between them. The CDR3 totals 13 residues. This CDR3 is CASSATGTLEQYF. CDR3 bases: TGCGCCAGCAGCGCCACCGGGACCCTGGAGCAGTACTTC.

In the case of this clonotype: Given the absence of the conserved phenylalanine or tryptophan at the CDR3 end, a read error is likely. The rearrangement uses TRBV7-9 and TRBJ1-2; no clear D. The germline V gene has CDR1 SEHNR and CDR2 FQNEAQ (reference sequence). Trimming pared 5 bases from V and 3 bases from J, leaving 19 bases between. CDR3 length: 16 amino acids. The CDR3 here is CASSLGVNARHYGYTI. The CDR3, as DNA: TGTGCCAGCAGCCTAGGAGTTAACGCGCGCCACTATGGCTACACCATC.

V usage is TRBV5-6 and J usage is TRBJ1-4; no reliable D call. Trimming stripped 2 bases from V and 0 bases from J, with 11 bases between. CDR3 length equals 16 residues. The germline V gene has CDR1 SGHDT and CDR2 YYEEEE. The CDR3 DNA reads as TGTGCCAGCAGCTTCGGACCGCAAGCAACTAATGAAAAACTGTTTTTT. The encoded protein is CASSFGPQATNEKLFF.